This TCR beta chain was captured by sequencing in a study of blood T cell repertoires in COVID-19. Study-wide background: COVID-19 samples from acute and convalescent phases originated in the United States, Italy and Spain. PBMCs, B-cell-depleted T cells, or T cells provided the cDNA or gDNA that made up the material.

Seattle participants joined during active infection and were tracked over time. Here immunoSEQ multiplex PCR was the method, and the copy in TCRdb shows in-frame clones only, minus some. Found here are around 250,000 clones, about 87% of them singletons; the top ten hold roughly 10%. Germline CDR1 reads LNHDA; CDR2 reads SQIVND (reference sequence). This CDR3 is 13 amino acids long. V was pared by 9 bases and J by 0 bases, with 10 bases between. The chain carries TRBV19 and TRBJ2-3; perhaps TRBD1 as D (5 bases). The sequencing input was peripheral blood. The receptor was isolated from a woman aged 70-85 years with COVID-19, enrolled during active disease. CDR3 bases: TGTGCCAGCAGACAGCTCAGCACAGATACGCAGTATTTT. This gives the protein CASRQLSTDTQYF.